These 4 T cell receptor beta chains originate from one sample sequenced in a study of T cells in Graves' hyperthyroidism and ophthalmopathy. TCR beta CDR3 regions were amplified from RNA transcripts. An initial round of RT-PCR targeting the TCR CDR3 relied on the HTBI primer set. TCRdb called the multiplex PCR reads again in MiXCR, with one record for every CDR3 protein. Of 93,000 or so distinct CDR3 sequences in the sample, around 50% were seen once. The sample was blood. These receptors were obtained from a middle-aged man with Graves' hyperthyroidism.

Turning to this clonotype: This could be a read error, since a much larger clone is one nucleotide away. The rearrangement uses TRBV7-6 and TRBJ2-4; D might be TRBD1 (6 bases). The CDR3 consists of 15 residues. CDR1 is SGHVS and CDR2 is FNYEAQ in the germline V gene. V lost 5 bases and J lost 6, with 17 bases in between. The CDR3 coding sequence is TGTGCCAGCAGCAGAGGGGGTTCCTCCTTAAACATTCAGTACTTC. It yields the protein CASSRGGSSLNIQYF.

Here the CDR3 reads CASSQDVTASGTDTQYF. DNA of the CDR3: TGTGCCAGCAGCCAAGATGTAACCGCTTCGGGCACAGATACGCAGTATTTT. The V and J genes are TRBV10-3 and TRBJ2-3; D is ambiguous. Germline CDR1 reads ENHRY; CDR2 reads SYGVKD. CDR3 length equals 17 residues. Trimming left V 10 bases short and J 1 base short, with 24 bases between.

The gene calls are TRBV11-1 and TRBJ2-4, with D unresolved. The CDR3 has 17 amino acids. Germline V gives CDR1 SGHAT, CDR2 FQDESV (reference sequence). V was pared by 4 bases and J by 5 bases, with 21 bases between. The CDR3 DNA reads TGTGCCAGCAGCTCCCCCCGGACGGCCAACTCGGAAAACATTCAGTACTTC. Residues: CASSSPRTANSENIQYF.

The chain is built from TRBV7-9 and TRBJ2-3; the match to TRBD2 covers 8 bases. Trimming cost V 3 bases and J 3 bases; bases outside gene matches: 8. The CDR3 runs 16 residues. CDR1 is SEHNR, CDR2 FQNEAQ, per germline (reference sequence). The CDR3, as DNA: TGTGCCAGCAGCTTCGGGACTAGAGGCAGGACAGATACGCAGTATTTT. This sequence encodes CASSFGTRGRTDTQYF.